This T cell receptor (beta chain) was observed in a study of neurological immune-mediated disorders. The authors made cDNA by 5'RACE with 10-nucleotide random UMIs. TCRdb re-called the 5' RACE reads through MiXCR, storing one row per CDR3 protein. The sample shows around 61,000 distinct CDR3 sequences, roughly 5% of them seen only once. Germline CDR1 and CDR2: SGHDT and YYEEEE. This CDR3 spans 13 amino acids. After removal of 5 bases from V and 7 bases from J, the junction contained 4 bases not matched to a gene. Study findings and constraints: Private repertoires in all groups were suggested, as expanded clones shared no CDR3 amino acid sequences across subjects. For the multiple sclerosis repertoire cluster, an association with any clinical or MRI feature was absent.

The starting material, 2 million PBMCs stored at -80 C, gave rise to the unsorted libraries. This clonotype was counted ten times or more. What it recognizes is unknown. The sequenced sample consisted of PBMCs. The chain carries TRBV5-6 and TRBJ1-2, with 11 bases matching TRBD1. The sequence was obtained from a human donor with multiple sclerosis. The donor label of this sample is uncertain. This CDR3 reads CASRAGTGGGYTF. The CDR3 DNA reads TGTGCCAGCAGGGCCGGGACAGGGGGTGGCTACACCTTC.